These 7 T cell receptor beta chains came from one sample sequenced in a study of T cells in localized non-small cell lung cancer. Sequenced by immunoSEQ multiplex PCR; TCRdb stores in-frame clones only, minus some. The sample carries some 19,000 clones, 75% to 95% recorded once. The starting material was peripheral blood, obtained before any cancer treatment. These receptors were obtained from an older male donor with stage I squamous cell lung carcinoma.

J is TRBJ2-1 and V is TRBV5-4; D is possibly TRBD2 (5 bases). Trimming stripped 4 bases from V and 7 bases from J, with 15 bases between. This CDR3 is built from 14 residues. Germline V gives CDR1 SGHNT, CDR2 YYREEE (reference sequence). CDR3 nucleotides: TGTGCCAGCAGCCAGGACTTGTTTTTAAATGAGCAGTTCTTC. Translating it yields CASSQDLFLNEQFF.

This rearrangement joins TRBV5-3 to TRBJ2-7, with D uncertain. TRBV5-3 falls under the ORF class, with uncertain function. The CDR3 is 9 residues long. The V end lost 3 bases, the J end lost 5 bases, and 0 bases lay between the germline ends. For the CDR3, the DNA is TGTGCCAGAAGCTACGAGCAGTACTTC. This sequence encodes CARSYEQYF.

The rearrangement uses TRBV7-2 and TRBJ2-7; no firm D call. Germline V gene lookup returns CDR1 SGHTA and CDR2 FQGNSA. CDR3 length equals 13 residues. The V end was cut by 4 bases, the J end by 0 bases, with 7 bases between. For the CDR3, the DNA is TGTGCCAGCAGCTCTACAAGCTCCTACGAGCAGTACTTC. Its translation is CASSSTSSYEQYF. The full variable domain, rest sourced from reference TRBV7-2 and TRBJ2-7, is GAGVSQSPSNKVTEKGKDVELRCDPISGHTALYWYRQSLGQGLEFLIYFQGNSAPDKSGLPSDRFSAERTGGSVSTLTIQRTQQEDSAVYLCASSSTSSYEQYFGPGTRLTVT.

The rearrangement links TRBV27 to TRBJ2-7; 9 bases are shared with TRBD2. CDR3 length: 16 amino acids. Germline V gives CDR1 MNHEY, CDR2 SMNVEV (reference sequence). The V and J ends lost 2 bases and 3 bases, in that order; junction bases with no gene match: 8. The DNA of the CDR3 is TGTGCCAGCAGTTTACTTGCGGGGACTAGCTTCTACGAGCAGTACTTC. It encodes CASSLLAGTSFYEQYF.

The chain employs TRBV5-1 and TRBJ2-5, with TRBD1 identical over 11 bases. The CDR3 runs to 15 residues. Germline assignment: CDR1 SGHRS and CDR2 YFSETQ. After removal of 4 bases from V and 4 bases from J, the junction contained 6 bases not matched to a gene. The CDR3 is CASSGGQGAGETQYF. In DNA, the CDR3 is TGCGCCAGCAGCGGCGGACAGGGGGCAGGAGAGACCCAGTACTTC.

The V and J genes are TRBV2 and TRBJ1-2, with TRBD1 matching 7 bases. V was clipped by 7 bases and J by 3 bases; unmatched bases: 8. Germline lookup yields CDR1 SNHLY and CDR2 FYNNEI. CDR3 length: 14 residues. The CDR3 protein is CASNPDRFDYGYTF. The CDR3 coding sequence is TGTGCCAGCAACCCGGACAGGTTTGACTATGGCTACACCTTC.

The chain couples TRBV7-2 to TRBJ2-5; D assignment may be TRBD1 or TRBD2 (5 bases each). Germline V lookup: CDR1 SGHTA, CDR2 FQGNSA. V lost 2 bases and J lost 3, with 13 bases in between. The CDR3 runs to 15 residues. CDR3: CASSLFQGEEETQYF. CDR3 nucleotide sequence: TGTGCCAGCAGCTTATTCCAGGGAGAGGAAGAGACCCAGTACTTC.